Listed below are T cell receptor beta chains from one sample, sequenced in a study of cytomegalovirus exposure and HLA in healthy donors. Measured with immunoSEQ multiplex PCR; TCRdb has only the in-frame clones, and not every one. The data hold tens of thousands of clones, with 65% to 70% observed a single time. Source material: PBMCs. These receptors were obtained from a male donor in good health and CMV-seropositive. CDR3s include the opening cysteine and the closing phenylalanine or tryptophan. D genes are given only for firm matches. The size field is filled for only some rows; it gives once, few, many or a size class.

V gene	D gene	J gene	clone size	CDR3 DNA	CDR3 protein
TRBV6-1	TRBD2	TRBJ2-3	NA	TGTGCCAGCAGTGATGGGGGGGGCACAGATACGCAGTATTTT	CASSDGGGTDTQYF
TRBV12-5	NA	TRBJ2-1	NA	TGTGCTAGTGGTTTGGTACGTCTTGACAGCCTGTCCTTTTATGAGCAGTTCTTC	CASGLVRLDSLSFYEQFF
TRBV30	NA	TRBJ1-3	NA	TGTGCCTGGAGTCCGGTAACTGGAAACACCATATATTTT	CAWSPVTGNTIYF
TRBV29-1	TRBD2	TRBJ2-1	few	TGCAGCGTTGAACCGGGACTAGCGTCAGGTGAGCAGTTCTTC	CSVEPGLASGEQFF
TRBV4-1	TRBD2	TRBJ2-1	NA	TGCGCCAGCAGCCAAGATGGGCAAGCGGGAGGGGGCTACAATGAGCAGTTCTTC	CASSQDGQAGGGYNEQFF
TRBV5-1	NA	TRBJ2-5	NA	TGCGCCAGCAGCCCCACGGTTGGGGGCGTCCAAGAGACCCAGTACTTC	CASSPTVGGVQETQYF
TRBV5-1	NA	TRBJ2-2	once	TGCGCCAGCAGCTTGATGGCCCCGAGGACCGGGGAGCTGTTTTTT	CASSLMAPRTGELFF
TRBV10-3	TRBD2	TRBJ2-1	NA	TGTGCCATCAGTGAGTCGGTTTCTAGGGAGGGCTACTACAATGAGCAGTTCTTC	CAISESVSREGYYNEQFF
TRBV7-9	NA	TRBJ2-7	NA	TGTGCCAGCAGCTTAGCGGGGTCAGGGGATAAGGACGAGCAGTACTTC	CASSLAGSGDKDEQYF
TRBV5-1	TRBD2	TRBJ2-7	NA	TGCGCCAGCAGCTCGGGGGTGACTAGCGGGAGTAACGAGCAGTACTTC	CASSSGVTSGSNEQYF
TRBV5-1	TRBD2	TRBJ2-2	NA	TGCGCCAGCACCACTGGGATCGCGGGAGGGCCAAGCGGGGAGCTGTTTTTT	CASTTGIAGGPSGELFF
TRBV21-1	NA	TRBJ2-7	NA	TGTGCCAGCAGCAGCACCGGGACTAGCGGGGACTACGAGCAGTACTTC	CASSSTGTSGDYEQYF
TRBV5-1	TRBD1	TRBJ2-1	few	TGCGCCAGCAGCTTGGGGGACAGAAACAATGAGCAGTTCTTC	CASSLGDRNNEQFF
TRBV29-1	TRBD1	TRBJ2-7	NA	TGCAGCGTTGTGATTCTGGGACAGGGTTTCTACGAGCAGTACTTC	CSVVILGQGFYEQYF
TRBV19	TRBD1	TRBJ1-1	few	TGTGCCAGTAGTATAAACAGGGGTCAGAACACTGAAGCTTTCTTT	CASSINRGQNTEAFF
TRBV18	NA	TRBJ2-3	NA	TGTGCCAGCTCATGGGCGGGTCAGACCGATACGCAGTATTTT	CASSWAGQTDTQYF
TRBV5-6	NA	TRBJ2-2	NA	TGTGCCAGCAGCTTCACAGGTTTGGGCACCGGGGAGCTGTTTTTT	CASSFTGLGTGELFF
TRBV11-2	NA	TRBJ1-1	NA	TGTGCCAGCAGCTTAGCGTATGAAGCTTTCTTT	CASSLAYEAFF
TRBV9	NA	TRBJ1-6	NA	TGTGCCAGCAGCGCCCAGGGGCAGAGCTCCTATAATTCACCCCTCCACTTT	CASSAQGQSSYNSPLHF
TRBV10-2	NA	TRBJ1-4	NA	TGCGCCAGCAGTGAGTCTGTTACAGGGTCGAATGAAAAACTGTTTTTT	CASSESVTGSNEKLFF
TRBV7-6	NA	TRBJ2-7	NA	TGTGCCAGCAGCTCCGCTCTGGGCCCCGGAGAGCAGTACTTC	CASSSALGPGEQYF
TRBV19	NA	TRBJ2-2	NA	TGTGCCAGTAGTATAAAGGGGCCCGGGGAGCTGTTTTTT	CASSIKGPGELFF
TRBV11-2	TRBD1	TRBJ2-7	NA	TGTGCCAGCAGCTTAGGGACAGGGGGCCTCAGCTCCTACGAGCAGTACTTC	CASSLGTGGLSSYEQYF
TRBV5-1	NA	TRBJ1-6	NA	TGCGCCAGCAGCCCGCGGGAAGGGCATAATTCACCCCTCCACTTT	CASSPREGHNSPLHF
TRBV19	NA	TRBJ2-1	NA	TGTGCCAGTCGCCCTAGGGGGGGCCCCTACAATGAGCAGTTCTTC	CASRPRGGPYNEQFF
TRBV19	NA	TRBJ1-3	NA	TGTGCCAGTACCGCCCGGAGCTCTGGAAACACCATATATTTT	CASTARSSGNTIYF
TRBV12-5	NA	TRBJ2-3	NA	TGTGCTAGTGGTTTGGGGGACTCGTCTAGCACAGATACGCAGTATTTT	CASGLGDSSSTDTQYF
TRBV5-1	NA	TRBJ1-5	NA	TGCGCCAGCAGCTTTAACGGGGAGGATCAGCCCCAGCATTTT	CASSFNGEDQPQHF
TRBV7-9	NA	TRBJ2-1	few	TGTGCCAGCAGCTTAGCGATGGACTTCGGTGAGCAGTTCTTC	CASSLAMDFGEQFF
TRBV21-1	NA	TRBJ1-1	once	TGTGCCAGCAGCAAAGCCACCCCCAGACACCCCATGAACACTGAAGCTTTCTTT	CASSKATPRHPMNTEAFF
TRBV10-1	TRBD1	TRBJ1-1	NA	TGCGCCAGCAGTGAGGGGGGACAGGTCGCTGAAGCTTTCTTT	CASSEGGQVAEAFF
TRBV27	TRBD1	TRBJ2-7	NA	TGTGCCAGCGGGACAGCCTTTTCCTACGAGCAGTACTTC	CASGTAFSYEQYF
TRBV29-1	TRBD1	TRBJ1-4	NA	TGCAGCGTTGCCCCCGGGACAGGGGGTGAAAAACTGTTTTTT	CSVAPGTGGEKLFF
TRBV2	NA	TRBJ1-1	NA	TGTGCCAGCAGTGGTATACTCCAGGGGTTCACTGAAGCTTTCTTT	CASSGILQGFTEAFF
TRBV11-2	NA	TRBJ2-7	NA	TGTGCCAGCAGCTCCTACAGACGACAGGCTTCTTCCTACGAGCAGTACTTC	CASSSYRRQASSYEQYF
TRBV5-1	TRBD1	TRBJ2-6	NA	TGCGCCAGCAGCTTTGGCTACAGGGGATCTGGGGCCAACGTCCTGACTTTC	CASSFGYRGSGANVLTF
TRBV7-9	TRBD1	TRBJ1-5	NA	TGTGCCAGCAGCTCTGACAGGGAGCTAGTTGAGCCCCAGCATTTT	CASSSDRELVEPQHF
TRBV27	NA	TRBJ2-5	NA	TGTGCCAGCAGCTCCGGACTGCCGCCTAGGGCCCAGTACTTC	CASSSGLPPRAQYF
TRBV12-5	NA	TRBJ1-1	NA	TGTGCTAGTGGTTTGACCTCAACTGCTTTCTTT	CASGLTSTAFF
TRBV2	NA	TRBJ1-1	NA	TGTGCCAGCAGTGAATATTACAGCAGGACTGAAGCTTTCTTT	CASSEYYSRTEAFF
TRBV30	NA	TRBJ2-7	NA	TGTGCCTGGAGTAGAACAGGGAAACCCTACGAGCAGTACTTC	CAWSRTGKPYEQYF
TRBV6-6	NA	TRBJ1-5	NA	TGTGCCAGCAGGGCATCTGATAGCAATCAGCCCCAGCATTTT	CASRASDSNQPQHF
TRBV27	TRBD2	TRBJ2-5	NA	TGTGCCAGCAGTTTGACTAGCGGACAAGAGACCCAGTACTTC	CASSLTSGQETQYF
TRBV19	NA	TRBJ1-5	few	TGTGCCAGTAGTATATCGCAGGGTCATGGTCAGCCCCAGCATTTT	CASSISQGHGQPQHF
TRBV2	NA	TRBJ2-7	NA	TGTGCCAGCCGGAGGGGTCAAGACTCCTACGAGCAGTACTTC	CASRRGQDSYEQYF
TRBV6-1	TRBD1	TRBJ1-2	once	TGTGCCAGCAGTGAGGACAGGGGTTACGGCTACACCTTC	CASSEDRGYGYTF
TRBV6-5	NA	TRBJ1-5	NA	TGTGCCAGCAGTTGGGGGGGGGCCCAGCCCCAGCATTTT	CASSWGGAQPQHF
TRBV7-2	NA	TRBJ2-3	NA	TGTGCCAGCAGCGTCCGACAAACCTTCACAGATACGCAGTATTTT	CASSVRQTFTDTQYF
TRBV11-2	TRBD2	TRBJ2-1	NA	TGTGCCAGCAGCTCACTAGCGGGATCCGGTGAGCAGTTCTTC	CASSSLAGSGEQFF
TRBV11-3	TRBD2	TRBJ2-7	NA	TGTGCCAGCAGCTACGGGACTAGCGGGAGCCACGAGCAGTACTTC	CASSYGTSGSHEQYF